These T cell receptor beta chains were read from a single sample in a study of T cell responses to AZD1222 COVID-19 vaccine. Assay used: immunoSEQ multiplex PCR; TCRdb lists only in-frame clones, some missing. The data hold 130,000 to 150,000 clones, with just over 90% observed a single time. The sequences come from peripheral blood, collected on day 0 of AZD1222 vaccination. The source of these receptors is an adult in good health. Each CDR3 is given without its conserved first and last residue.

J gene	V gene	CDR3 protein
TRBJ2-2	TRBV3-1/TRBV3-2	ASSFRASGTGELF
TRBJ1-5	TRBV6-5	ASSQSRDRTAQH
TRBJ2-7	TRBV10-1	ASSEEPGLSYEQY
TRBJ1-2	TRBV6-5	ASSSVGTYGYT
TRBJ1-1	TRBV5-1	ASSLVGSWGGSTEAF
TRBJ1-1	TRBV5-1	ASSVGDRELTEAF
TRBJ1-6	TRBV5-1	ASSFGTGNSPLH
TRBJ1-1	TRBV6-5	ATLKPPGTEAF
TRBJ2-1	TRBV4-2	ASSQALGPTTRDEQF
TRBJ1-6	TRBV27	ASSFKSGGSNSPLH